This T cell receptor (beta chain) was sequenced for a study of Graves' ophthalmopathy and Graves' hyperthyroidism. This clonotype was recorded many times. Its antigen is still unknown. Study observations and caveats: Blood contained most expanded thyroid clonotypes exceeding 0.001 frequency.

If patients had other autoimmune diseases, uncontrolled infections, pregnancy or lactation, they were excluded. TCR beta CDR3 regions were amplified from RNA transcripts. The workflow started with a first-round RT-PCR run with HTBI primers and then moved on to a second-round multiplex PCR. TCRdb reprocessed the multiplex PCR reads via MiXCR and lists one record per CDR3 protein. The data contain around 1,000,000 distinct CDR3 sequences, 35% to 40% of them seen just once; the ten biggest clones take up 8.5% to 14%. Sample: peripheral blood or thyroid tissue (not recorded which). The TCR sequence derives from an adult man with Graves' hyperthyroidism.

CDR3 sequence reads: CASSPQGQGPYEQYF. The CDR3 DNA reads TGTGCCAGCAGCCCCCAGGGACAGGGCCCCTACGAGCAGTACTTC. The J gene is TRBJ2-7, the V gene TRBV7-3; 9 bases map to TRBD1. The CDR3 has 15 residues. The germline V gene has CDR1 SGHTA and CDR2 FQGTGA. After removal of 5 bases from V and 2 bases from J, the junction contained 7 bases not matched to a gene.